This is a list of T cell receptor beta chains from one sample in a study of shared clonotypes between healthy human individuals. Libraries were prepared by immunoSEQ multiplex PCR; TCRdb keeps only in-frame clonotypes and omits some of them. The table shows more than 2 million clones, with about 94% occurring only once. The specimen was naive CD4+ T cells sorted from blood. The origin of the receptors is a man between 18 and 35 years old in good health. Each CDR3 is given with its conserved first and last residue. D genes are given only for firm matches. Where a row states a size, it is once, few, many or the class of an expanded clone; other rows omit it.

TRBJ2-2	NA	NA	TRBV5-6	CASSRSFGELFF	TGTGCCAGCAGCCGCTCTTTCGGGGAGCTGTTTTTT
TRBJ2-7	NA	NA	TRBV4-3	CASSQGGTQPYEQYF	TGCGCCAGCAGCCAAGGAGGGACACAACCCTACGAGCAGTACTTC
TRBJ1-5	NA	NA	TRBV2	CASNLAPTQPQHF	TGTGCCAGCAATCTGGCCCCAACGCAGCCCCAGCATTTT
TRBJ2-1	NA	NA	TRBV10-3	CAIRQNNEEQFF	TGTGCCATCAGACAGAACAATGAAGAGCAGTTCTTC
TRBJ2-1	TRBD1	NA	TRBV2	CASNPGTGAYNEQFF	TGTGCCAGCAACCCCGGGACAGGGGCCTACAATGAGCAGTTCTTC
TRBJ1-6	TRBD1	NA	TRBV7-2	CASSTTDRVYSPLHF	TGTGCCAGCAGCACCACGGACAGGGTTTATTCACCCCTCCACTTT
TRBJ2-3	TRBD2	once	TRBV6-5	CASSSGGGTDTQYF	TGTGCCAGCAGTTCCGGGGGGGGCACAGATACGCAGTATTTT
TRBJ1-2	NA	NA	TRBV5-1	CASTPTGFDYGYTF	TGCGCCAGCACCCCCACAGGGTTTGACTATGGCTACACCTTC
TRBJ2-2	NA	NA	TRBV2	CASLGPNTGELFF	TGTGCCAGCCTGGGGCCGAACACCGGGGAGCTGTTTTTT
TRBJ2-2	NA	NA	TRBV7-2	CASRVGGAAGELFF	TGTGCCAGCCGCGTCGGGGGAGCCGCCGGGGAGCTGTTTTTT
TRBJ1-6	NA	NA	TRBV7-9	CASSSRATNSPLHF	TGTGCCAGCAGCTCCCGGGCCACAAATTCACCCCTCCACTTT
TRBJ1-2	NA	NA	TRBV6-6	CASSPQGNYGYTF	TGTGCCAGCAGTCCACAGGGCAACTATGGCTACACCTTC
TRBJ1-6	NA	NA	TRBV5-4	CASSLEADLNSPLHF	TGTGCCAGCAGCTTGGAGGCAGATCTTAATTCACCCCTCCACTTT
TRBJ1-4	TRBD1	NA	TRBV6-6	CASRGQVGLFF	TGTGCCAGCAGAGGACAGGTTGGTCTGTTTTTT
TRBJ1-1	NA	NA	TRBV28	CASSLRGLEAFF	TGTGCCAGCAGTTTAAGGGGCCTGGAAGCTTTCTTT
TRBJ1-5	TRBD1	NA	TRBV2	CASSPTPTGVQPQHF	TGTGCCAGCAGTCCTACACCGACAGGGGTCCAGCCCCAGCATTTT
TRBJ1-1	NA	NA	TRBV6-5	CASTSPPGQAFF	TGTGCCAGCACTTCACCCCCAGGGCAAGCTTTCTTT
TRBJ1-6	NA	NA	TRBV6-5	CASSNTGQGYSPLHF	TGTGCCAGCAGTAATACCGGGCAGGGGTATTCACCCCTCCACTTT
TRBJ1-3	NA	NA	TRBV10-2	CASSLPGLSGNTIYF	TGCGCCAGCAGCCTACCAGGACTCTCTGGAAACACCATATATTTT
TRBJ2-7	TRBD1	NA	TRBV7-9	CASSLLLRDRANEQYF	TGTGCCAGCAGCCTTTTACTCCGGGACAGGGCTAACGAGCAGTACTTC
TRBJ2-3	NA	NA	TRBV6-4	CASSAQERDTQYF	TGTGCCAGCAGTGCCCAGGAACGAGATACGCAGTATTTT
TRBJ2-7	TRBD2	NA	TRBV6-1	CASSNRDGGFEQYF	TGTGCCAGCAGTAACCGGGACGGGGGGTTCGAGCAGTACTTC
TRBJ2-3	NA	once	TRBV6-5	CASSSEGLGLNTQYF	TGTGCCAGCAGTTCAGAGGGACTTGGGTTGAATACGCAGTATTTT
TRBJ2-1	NA	NA	TRBV13	CASSLGGTREQFF	TGTGCCAGCAGCTTAGGCGGGACTCGAGAGCAGTTCTTC
TRBJ1-5	NA	NA	TRBV6-5	CASSGLGVSGPQHF	TGTGCCAGCAGCGGGTTAGGGGTGTCGGGGCCCCAGCATTTT
TRBJ1-2	NA	once	TRBV5-4	CASSFRDNYGYTF	TGTGCCAGCAGCTTTAGGGACAACTATGGCTACACCTTC
TRBJ1-2	NA	NA	TRBV6-1	CASNFRETLNYGYTF	TGTGCCAGCAACTTTAGAGAGACCCTTAACTATGGCTACACCTTC
TRBJ1-1	TRBD1	NA	TRBV14	CASSQVRQGAEAFF	TGTGCCAGCAGCCAAGTCCGGCAGGGGGCTGAAGCTTTCTTT